The 30 T cell receptor beta chains in this list originate from one sample, sequenced in a study of blood T cell repertoires in COVID-19. This table comes from immunoSEQ multiplex PCR, and its TCRdb copy is limited to in-frame clones, with some not included. The table records roughly 100,000 clones, 89% of them present only once. Source material: peripheral blood. The receptor source for this set is an elderly woman in a cohort sampled during active COVID-19.

The rearrangement links TRBV18 to TRBJ2-3, with 8 bases lining up with TRBD2. Germline CDR1 is KGHSH and CDR2 is LQKENI. The CDR3 covers 12 residues. With V trimmed by 3 bases and J by 10 bases, 3 bases remained unmatched. CDR3 sequence reads: CASSPGRGSQYF. The CDR3 DNA follows: TGTGCCAGCTCACCCGGGAGGGGATCGCAGTATTTT.

The chain has TRBV10-3 and TRBJ2-7; 9 bases are a match to TRBD1. The junction had 5 bases not matched to a gene; V was cut back by 11 bases and J by 0 bases. This CDR3 is built from 13 residues. Germline lookup yields CDR1 ENHRY and CDR2 SYGVKD. CDR3 sequence reads: CAAGQGSSYEQYF. CDR3 sequence (DNA): TGTGCCGCCGGACAGGGGAGCTCCTACGAGCAGTACTTC.

The V gene is TRBV25-1, the J gene TRBJ1-2; no firm D call. Per the germline V gene, CDR1 is MGHDK and CDR2 is SYGVNS. Trimming stripped 5 bases from V and 12 bases from J, with 13 bases between. CDR3 length: 11 amino acids. CDR3 sequence (DNA): TGTGCCAGCAGTAATGGAGCGGCGGACACCTTC. Translated, it gives CASSNGAADTF.

V is TRBV3-1 (or the pseudogene TRBV3-2) and J is TRBJ1-3; D unclear. V was cut by 8 bases and J by 1 base, with 6 bases left in between. Germline-derived CDR1 and CDR2 are LGHDT and YNNKEL (reference sequence). This CDR3 has 12 residues. CDR3 amino acids: CASGESGNTIYF. CDR3 nucleotides: TGTGCCAGCGGGGAGTCTGGAAACACCATATATTTT.

V and J are TRBV6-5 and TRBJ1-2, with D possibly matching TRBD1 (6 bases). The germline V gene has CDR1 MNHEY and CDR2 SVGAGI. Trimming cost V 6 bases and J 7 bases, with 18 bases left between them. CDR3 length equals 14 residues. CDR3: CASRPPDRIGGYTF. Written as DNA, the CDR3 is TGTGCCAGCAGACCCCCCGACAGGATAGGTGGCTACACCTTC.

CDR3 coding DNA: TGCAGTGCTAGATCCCTTTCACCCCTCCACTTT. It encodes CSARSLSPLHF. The gene calls are TRBV20-1 and TRBJ1-6, with D unclear. V shed 2 bases and J shed 9 bases, with 5 bases lying between them. Germline loops: CDR1 DFQATT, CDR2 SNEGSKA (reference sequence). The CDR3 consists of 11 residues.

This chain connects TRBV28 to TRBJ1-1; no definite D call. There are 17 residues in the CDR3. V was clipped by 4 bases and J by 0 bases, with 18 bases between them. Germline CDR1 MDHEN, CDR2 SYDVKM. The CDR3 region is CASSYIGSQALNTEAFF. In DNA form, the CDR3 reads TGTGCCAGCAGTTACATCGGTTCCCAGGCCTTGAACACTGAAGCTTTCTTT.

The rearrangement links TRBV19 to TRBJ2-2; a weak D match, TRBD1 (6 bases). The CDR3 has 14 residues. Trimming pared 3 bases from V and 6 bases from J, leaving 11 bases between. The germline CDR1 and CDR2 sequences are LNHDA and SQIVND (reference sequence). The CDR3 region is CASSIGQPPGELFF. In DNA, the CDR3 is TGTGCCAGTAGTATCGGACAGCCACCCGGGGAGCTGTTTTTT.

This clone was detected only a few times. The chain uses TRBV7-9 and TRBJ2-4; D unresolved. The length of the CDR3 is 13 residues. Trimming removed 5 bases from V and 5 bases from J, with 10 bases in between. Germline loops: CDR1 SEHNR, CDR2 FQNEAQ (reference sequence). The CDR3 DNA reads TGTGCCAGCAGCCCATACACCCAAAACATTCAGTACTTC. It yields the protein CASSPYTQNIQYF.

The genes are TRBV6-6 and TRBJ2-5, with D possibly matching TRBD2 (5 bases). Germline V gives CDR1 MNHNY, CDR2 SVGAGI (reference sequence). The CDR3 loop spans 15 amino acids. With 0 bases removed from V and 4 bases from J, the gap between germline ends came to 12 bases. CDR3 nucleotide sequence: TGTGCCAGCAGTTACTCGAATCGGGGTATAGAGACCCAGTACTTC. As protein: CASSYSNRGIETQYF.

The CDR3: CASTGGMVGYNEQFF. The DNA of the CDR3 is TGTGCCAGCACCGGCGGGATGGTGGGCTACAATGAGCAGTTCTTC. The gene calls are TRBV27 and TRBJ2-1, with D perhaps matching TRBD2 (6 bases). Germline V gene lookup returns CDR1 MNHEY and CDR2 SMNVEV (reference sequence). This CDR3 contains 15 residues. Trimming left V 7 bases short and J 3 bases short, with 16 bases between.

V is TRBV9 and J is TRBJ2-2, with D perhaps TRBD2 (6 bases). The CDR3 runs 16 residues. Germline values: CDR1 SGDLS, CDR2 YYNGEE. The V and J ends lost 0 bases and 4 bases respectively, with 13 bases between them. CDR3 sequence (DNA): TGTGCCAGCAGCGTAGGATCATGGGACTTCACCGGGGAGCTGTTTTTT. It yields the protein CASSVGSWDFTGELFF.

The chain is built from TRBV19 and TRBJ2-1; no firm D call. The V gene's germline CDR1 is LNHDA and CDR2 SQIVND (reference sequence). V lost 1 base, J lost 8 bases, and 3 bases lay in between. The CDR3 contains 11 residues. CDR3 in DNA: TGTGCCAGTAGTATAGGCGATGAGCAGTTCTTC. Encoded protein: CASSIGDEQFF.

This chain joins TRBV6-2 or TRBV6-3 and TRBJ1-2; D gene unclear. V gave up 4 bases and J gave up 3 bases, with 15 bases separating them. CDR1 and CDR2 from the germline V gene are MNHEY and SVGEGT. CDR3 length: 15 residues. CDR3 nucleotide sequence: TGTGCCAGCAGTTTTACGGTCCCGTGGTACTATGGCTACACCTTC. Residues: CASSFTVPWYYGYTF.

This chain links TRBV7-2 with TRBJ2-3; a possible D gene is TRBD1 (5 bases). This CDR3 region has 15 residues. In germline, CDR1 is SGHTA, CDR2 FQGNSA. Trimming left V 7 bases short and J 3 bases short, with 17 bases between. CDR3 region: CASTQVGLRTDTQYF. Written as DNA, the CDR3 is TGTGCCAGCACACAGGTGGGATTGAGAACAGATACGCAGTATTTT.

The chain combines TRBV27 with TRBJ2-1; 10 bases are shared with TRBD2. From germline, CDR1 is MNHEY and CDR2 SMNVEV (reference sequence). The CDR3 covers 15 residues. The trim removed 3 bases at V and 5 bases at J, leaving 4 bases unmatched. The DNA of the CDR3 is TGTGCCAGCAGTTTTACTAGCGGGGAGCACAATGAGCAGTTCTTC. Its translation: CASSFTSGEHNEQFF.

The chain combines TRBV18 with TRBJ2-1; TRBD2 aligns across 10 bases. V shed 6 bases and J 5 bases; nucleotides not matched to a gene: 7. CDR1 and CDR2 (germline): KGHSH, LQKENI. The CDR3 is 15 amino acids. The CDR3 sequence: CASSPSGGAHNEQFF. The CDR3 DNA sequence: TGTGCCAGCTCCCCAAGCGGGGGGGCTCACAATGAGCAGTTCTTC.

CDR3 sequence reads: CASSLMGLTTDTQYF. CDR3 bases: TGTGCCAGCAGCTTAATGGGACTAACCACAGATACGCAGTATTTT. The V call is TRBV7-2, the J call TRBJ2-3, with TRBD2 matching over 7 bases. The CDR3 covers 15 residues. V trimming: 2 bases; J trimming: 2 bases; junction bases outside the gene matches: 4. The germline V gene has CDR1 SGHTA and CDR2 FQGNSA.

This clone was counted once. The J gene is TRBJ1-2, the V gene TRBV10-3; tentatively, D is TRBD1 (5 bases). Germline CDR1 reads ENHRY; CDR2 reads SYGVKD. The V end lost 5 bases, the J end lost 4 bases, and 14 bases lay between the germline ends. The CDR3 runs to 14 residues. CDR3 residues: CAISSRGAPYGYTF. CDR3 bases: TGTGCCATCAGTAGCCGTGGGGCGCCCTATGGCTACACCTTC.

The rearrangement links TRBV5-5 to TRBJ2-7; 11 bases match TRBD2. The CDR3 spans 15 residues. The J segment lost 4 bases and the V segment lost 1 base, leaving 4 bases of the junction unmatched. CDR1 is SGHKS and CDR2 is YYEKEE in the germline V gene (reference sequence). CDR3 nucleotides: TGTGCCAGCAGCTTGATACTAGCGGGAGAATACGAGCAGTACTTC. It yields the protein CASSLILAGEYEQYF.

V usage is TRBV28 and J usage is TRBJ1-6; no clear D gene. CDR3 size: 16 residues. V lost 9 bases and J lost 0, with 15 bases in between. The germline V gene has CDR1 MDHEN and CDR2 SYDVKM. The CDR3 region is CASSSPTSSYNSPLHF. The CDR3 nucleotides are TGTGCCAGTTCATCCCCTACGAGCTCCTATAATTCACCCCTCCACTTT.

The rearrangement joins TRBV28 to TRBJ2-5, with TRBD1 as a possible D gene (6 bases). V gave up 7 bases and J gave up 3 bases, with 15 bases separating them. The germline gives CDR1 MDHEN, CDR2 SYDVKM. CDR3 length: 14 residues. The CDR3 DNA sequence: TGTGCCAGCACCAGCTCACAGGGAAAAGAGACCCAGTACTTC. Protein: CASTSSQGKETQYF.

V is TRBV3-1 (or the pseudogene TRBV3-2) and J is TRBJ2-7, with 11 bases aligning to TRBD2. V shed 6 bases, J shed 3 bases, and the junction held 4 bases outside the gene matches. The V gene's germline CDR1 is LGHDT and CDR2 YNNKEL (reference sequence). The CDR3 is 14 residues long. The DNA of the CDR3 is TGTGCCAGCAGAACTAGCGGGGGCAGCTACGAGCAGTACTTC. Translating gives CASRTSGGSYEQYF.

The genes are TRBV15 and TRBJ1-2, with a possible D match to TRBD1 (6 bases). The V and J ends lost 1 base and 2 bases respectively, with 8 bases between them. CDR3 length: 14 amino acids. In germline, CDR1 is LNHNV, CDR2 YYDKDF (reference sequence). The chain's CDR3 is CATSRVGGNYGYTF. The CDR3 DNA sequence: TGTGCCACCAGCAGAGTAGGGGGAAACTATGGCTACACCTTC. Filled out from reference TRBV15 and TRBJ1-2, the complete variable domain reads DAMVIQNPRYQVTQFGKPVTLSCSQTLNHNVMYWYQQKSSQAPKLLFHYYDKDFNNEADTPDNFQSRRPNTSFCFLDIRSPGLGDTAMYLCATSRVGGNYGYTFGSGTRLTVV.

The rearrangement joins TRBV4-2 to TRBJ1-4, with D unresolved. Trimming shortened V by 4 bases and J by 4 bases, and 13 bases separated the two germline ends. The CDR3 is made up of 15 amino acids. Germline loops: CDR1 LGHNA, CDR2 YNFKEQ. As DNA, the CDR3 is TGTGCCAGCAGCCCGAACCCGGGAAATAATGAAAAACTGTTTTTT. Translated, it gives CASSPNPGNNEKLFF.

The genes are TRBV18 and TRBJ2-1; 10 nucleotides agree with TRBD2. The CDR3 contains 16 residues. Germline V gives CDR1 KGHSH, CDR2 LQKENI. The J segment lost 4 bases and the V segment lost 5 bases, leaving 8 bases of the junction unmatched. DNA of the CDR3: TGTGCCAGCTCATCAACCGGGACTAGCGCGTACAATGAGCAGTTCTTC. This encodes CASSSTGTSAYNEQFF.

The chain carries TRBV19 and TRBJ1-1; the D gene is possibly TRBD1 (6 bases). The CDR3 is made up of 15 amino acids. CDR1 is LNHDA, CDR2 SQIVND, per germline (reference sequence). Trimming stripped 2 bases from V and 3 bases from J, with 13 bases between. The CDR3 sequence: CASSIPTGTYTEAFF. For the CDR3, the DNA is TGTGCCAGTAGTATACCAACAGGGACCTACACTGAAGCTTTCTTT.

This clone was counted once. The chain links TRBV5-4 to TRBJ2-7, with D perhaps matching TRBD2 (6 bases). Trimming removed 0 bases from V and 6 bases from J, with 13 bases in between. The CDR3 has 14 residues. Germline CDR1 and CDR2: SGHNT and YYREEE (reference sequence). In DNA, the CDR3 is TGTGCCAGCAGCTTGGTCGGGGGAGGAGGCGAGCAGTACTTC. This encodes CASSLVGGGGEQYF. Looking up the rest from reference TRBV5-4 and TRBJ2-7 gives the full variable domain: ETGVTQSPTHLIKTRGQQVTLRCSSQSGHNTVSWYQQALGQGPQFIFQYYREEENGRGNFPPRFSGLQFPNYSSELNVNALELDDSALYLCASSLVGGGGEQYFGPGTRLTVT.

The CDR3: CASRTGDETQYF. The CDR3 DNA sequence: TGTGCCAGTAGAACAGGGGATGAGACCCAGTACTTC. The chain employs TRBV19 and TRBJ2-5; TRBD1 agrees at 7 bases. Germline trimming cut 6 bases from V and 5 bases from J; bases unmatched to any gene: 3. CDR3 size: 12 residues. In germline, CDR1 is LNHDA, CDR2 SQIVND (reference sequence).

V and J are TRBV5-1 and TRBJ1-1, with TRBD1 identical over 7 bases. The CDR3 consists of 12 residues. CDR1 and CDR2 from the germline V gene are SGHRS and YFSETQ. V shed 4 bases and J 11 bases; nucleotides not matched to a gene: 8. CDR3: CASSTGTEPAFF. CDR3 sequence (DNA): TGCGCCAGCAGCACAGGGACAGAGCCGGCTTTCTTT.